The clone carrying this T cell receptor beta chain has at least ten counts. The sample originates from a study of T cells in Graves' hyperthyroidism and ophthalmopathy. Amplification of TCR beta CDR3 regions was performed using RNA transcripts as template. First-round RT-PCR targeting the TCR CDR3 was performed with the HTBI primer set. TCRdb independently ran MiXCR on the multiplex PCR reads; one entry per CDR3 protein. The sample records under 350,000 distinct CDR3 sequences, 18% being singletons. The germline V gene encodes CDR1 SGHTA and CDR2 FQGNSA. V lost 6 bases to trimming and J lost 0 bases, with 17 bases between them. The CDR3 is 16 residues long.

Input material: blood. The receptor was isolated from a woman aged 50 to 60 with Graves' hyperthyroidism. This sequence joins TRBV7-2 and TRBJ1-1; TRBD1 might be the D (5 bases). CDR3 amino acids: CASRRTTASMNTEAFF. The CDR3 DNA follows: TGTGCCAGCAGAAGAACGACAGCTAGCATGAACACTGAAGCTTTCTTT.